The following is a T cell receptor beta chain sequence with its context. This specimen belongs to a study of T cells in tumors and immune-related adverse events. Germline V gene sequence: CDR1 SGHTA, CDR2 FQGNSA. V was pared by 4 bases and J by 6 bases, with 10 bases of the junction left unmatched. The length of the CDR3 is 15 residues. Here immunoSEQ multiplex PCR was the method, and the copy in TCRdb shows in-frame clones only, minus some. The data contain more than 10,000 clones, 85% to 95% of them seen just once; the ten biggest clones take up about 1.5%. This sequence was found in a female donor with metastatic renal cell carcinoma. The source was lymph node tissue, collected from a patient treated with anti-PD-1 therapy. The rearrangement uses TRBV7-2 and TRBJ1-2, with 8 bases that match TRBD1. CDR3 in DNA: TGTGCCAGCAGCTCCCGTCTCGGCAGGGGGCATGGCTACACCTTC. It specifies CASSSRLGRGHGYTF.